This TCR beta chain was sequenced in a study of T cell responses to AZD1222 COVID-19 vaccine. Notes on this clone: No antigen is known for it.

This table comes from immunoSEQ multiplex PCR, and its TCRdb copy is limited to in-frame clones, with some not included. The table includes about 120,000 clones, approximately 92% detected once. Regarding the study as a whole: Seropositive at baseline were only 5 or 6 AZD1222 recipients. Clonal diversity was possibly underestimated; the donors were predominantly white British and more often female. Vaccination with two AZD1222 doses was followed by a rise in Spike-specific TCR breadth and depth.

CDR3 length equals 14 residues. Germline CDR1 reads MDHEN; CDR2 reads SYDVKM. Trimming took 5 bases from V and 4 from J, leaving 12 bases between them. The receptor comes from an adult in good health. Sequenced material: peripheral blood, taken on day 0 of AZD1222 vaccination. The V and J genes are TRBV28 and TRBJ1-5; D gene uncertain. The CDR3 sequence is CASSPPPGNQPQHF. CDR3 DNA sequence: TGTGCCAGCAGTCCCCCCCCTGGTAATCAGCCCCAGCATTTT. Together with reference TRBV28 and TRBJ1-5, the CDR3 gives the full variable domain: DVKVTQSSRYLVKRTGEKVFLECVQDMDHENMFWYRQDPGLGLRLIYFSYDVKMKEKGDIPEGYSVSREKKERFSLILESASTNQTSMYLCASSPPPGNQPQHFGDGTRLSIL.